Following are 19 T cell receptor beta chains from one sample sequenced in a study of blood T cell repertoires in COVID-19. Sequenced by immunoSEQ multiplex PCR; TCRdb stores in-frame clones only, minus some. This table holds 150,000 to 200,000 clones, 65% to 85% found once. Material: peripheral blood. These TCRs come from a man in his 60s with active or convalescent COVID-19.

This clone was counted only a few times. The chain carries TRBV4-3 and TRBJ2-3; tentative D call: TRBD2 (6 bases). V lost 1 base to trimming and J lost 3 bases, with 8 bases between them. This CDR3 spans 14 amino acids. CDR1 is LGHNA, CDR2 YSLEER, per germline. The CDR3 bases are TGCGCCAGCAGCCAAGTGGGGACTACAGATACGCAGTATTTT. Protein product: CASSQVGTTDTQYF.

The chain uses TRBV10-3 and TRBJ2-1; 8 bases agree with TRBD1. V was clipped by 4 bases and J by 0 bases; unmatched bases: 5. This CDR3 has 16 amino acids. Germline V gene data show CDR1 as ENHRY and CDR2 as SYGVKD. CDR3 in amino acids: CAISGTGTGSYNEQFF. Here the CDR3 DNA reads TGTGCCATCAGTGGGACCGGGACAGGCTCCTACAATGAGCAGTTCTTC.

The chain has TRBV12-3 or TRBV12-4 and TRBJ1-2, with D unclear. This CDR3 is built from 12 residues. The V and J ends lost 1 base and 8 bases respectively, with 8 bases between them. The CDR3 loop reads CASSLGREGYTF. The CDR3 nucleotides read TGTGCCAGCAGTTTAGGCCGGGAAGGCTACACCTTC.

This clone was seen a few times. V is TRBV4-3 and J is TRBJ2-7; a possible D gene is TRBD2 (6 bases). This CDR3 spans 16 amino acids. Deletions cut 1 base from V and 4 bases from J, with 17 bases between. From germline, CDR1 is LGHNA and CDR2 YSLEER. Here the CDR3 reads CASSQARDSPGYEQYF. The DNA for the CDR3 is TGCGCCAGCAGCCAAGCGCGGGACTCCCCCGGGTACGAGCAGTACTTC.

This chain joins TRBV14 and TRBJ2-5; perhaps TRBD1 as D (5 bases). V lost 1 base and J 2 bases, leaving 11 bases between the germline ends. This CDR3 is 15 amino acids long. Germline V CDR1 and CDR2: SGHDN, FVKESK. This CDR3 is CASSQVGATQETQYF. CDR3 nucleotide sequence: TGTGCCAGCAGCCAAGTAGGGGCCACTCAAGAGACCCAGTACTTC.

This CDR3 reads CASSQGLQRGRVEKLFF. The CDR3 bases are TGTGCCAGCAGCCAAGGGTTACAAAGGGGGCGAGTTGAAAAACTGTTTTTT. The gene calls are TRBV4-2 and TRBJ1-4, with 7 bases matching TRBD1. V shed 1 base, J shed 7 bases, and the junction held 12 bases outside the gene matches. CDR1 and CDR2 from the germline V gene are LGHNA and YNFKEQ. This CDR3 contains 17 residues.

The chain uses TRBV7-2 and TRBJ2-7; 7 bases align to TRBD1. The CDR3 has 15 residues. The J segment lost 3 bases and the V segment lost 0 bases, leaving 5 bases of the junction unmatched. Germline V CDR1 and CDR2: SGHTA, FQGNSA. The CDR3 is CASSLARDSNYEQYF. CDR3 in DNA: TGTGCCAGCAGCTTAGCGAGGGACAGTAACTACGAGCAGTACTTC.

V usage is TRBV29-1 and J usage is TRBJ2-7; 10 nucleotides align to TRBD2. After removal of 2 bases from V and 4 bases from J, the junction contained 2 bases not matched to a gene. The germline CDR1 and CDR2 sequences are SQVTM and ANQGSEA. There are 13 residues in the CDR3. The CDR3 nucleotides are TGCAGCGTTGAACTACTAGCGGGATACGAGCAGTACTTC. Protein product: CSVELLAGYEQYF.

CDR3 sequence (DNA): TGTGCCAGCAGTACCGGACAGGGACGTCGGGAGCAGTACTTC. This codes for CASSTGQGRREQYF. The chain joins TRBV28 to TRBJ2-7; TRBD1 matches 8 bases. This CDR3 has 14 residues. Germline V gives CDR1 MDHEN, CDR2 SYDVKM. V lost 5 bases, J lost 7 bases, and 10 bases stayed unmatched.

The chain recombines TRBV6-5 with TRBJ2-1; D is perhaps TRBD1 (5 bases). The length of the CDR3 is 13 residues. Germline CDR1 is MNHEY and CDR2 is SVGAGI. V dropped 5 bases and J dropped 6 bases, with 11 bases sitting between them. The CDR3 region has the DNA TGTGCCAGCAGTCCCGACAGATCCAATGAGCAGTTCTTC. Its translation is CASSPDRSNEQFF.

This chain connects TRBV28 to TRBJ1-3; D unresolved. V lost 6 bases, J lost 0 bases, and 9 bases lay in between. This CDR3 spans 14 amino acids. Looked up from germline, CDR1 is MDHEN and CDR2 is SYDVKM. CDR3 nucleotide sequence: TGTGCCAGCAGATCGGGTGACTCTGGAAACACCATATATTTT. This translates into CASRSGDSGNTIYF.

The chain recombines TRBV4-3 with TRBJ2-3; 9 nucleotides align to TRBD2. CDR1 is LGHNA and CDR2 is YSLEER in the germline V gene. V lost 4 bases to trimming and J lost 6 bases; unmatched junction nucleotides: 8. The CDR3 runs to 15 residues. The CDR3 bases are TGCGCCAGCAGCCCTCTGGGCGGGAGGGGGGATACGCAGTATTTT. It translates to CASSPLGGRGDTQYF.

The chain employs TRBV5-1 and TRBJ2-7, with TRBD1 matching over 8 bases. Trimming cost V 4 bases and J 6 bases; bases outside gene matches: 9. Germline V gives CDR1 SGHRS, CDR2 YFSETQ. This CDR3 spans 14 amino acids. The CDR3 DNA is TGCGCCAGCAGCCCGTTGAAACAGGGGGGCGAGCAGTACTTC. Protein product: CASSPLKQGGEQYF.

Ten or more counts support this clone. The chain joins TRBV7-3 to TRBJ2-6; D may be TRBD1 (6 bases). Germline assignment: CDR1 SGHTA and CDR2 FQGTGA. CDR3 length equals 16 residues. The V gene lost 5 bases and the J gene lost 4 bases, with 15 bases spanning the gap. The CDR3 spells CASSPNRASGANVLTF. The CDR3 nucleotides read TGTGCCAGCAGCCCAAACAGGGCCTCCGGGGCCAACGTCCTGACTTTC.

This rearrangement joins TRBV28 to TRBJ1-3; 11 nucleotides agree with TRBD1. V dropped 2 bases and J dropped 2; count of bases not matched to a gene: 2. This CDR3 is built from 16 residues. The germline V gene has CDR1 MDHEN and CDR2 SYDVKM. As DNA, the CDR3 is TGTGCCAGCAGTTTAAGGACAGGGGGCACTGGAAACACCATATATTTT. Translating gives CASSLRTGGTGNTIYF.

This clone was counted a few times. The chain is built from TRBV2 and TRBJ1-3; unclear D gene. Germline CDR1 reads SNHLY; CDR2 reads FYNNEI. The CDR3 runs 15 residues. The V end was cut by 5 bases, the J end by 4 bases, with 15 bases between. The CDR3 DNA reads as TGTGCCAGCAGTTACGGCAGGCCGTCCGGAAACACCATATATTTT. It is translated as CASSYGRPSGNTIYF.

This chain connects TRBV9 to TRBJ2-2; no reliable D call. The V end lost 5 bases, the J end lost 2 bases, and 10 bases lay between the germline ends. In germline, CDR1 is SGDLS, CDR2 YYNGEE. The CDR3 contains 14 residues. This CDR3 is CASRPQPNTGELFF. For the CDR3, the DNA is TGTGCCAGCAGACCACAACCTAACACCGGGGAGCTGTTTTTT.

The CDR3 spells CASRPGLAGETQYF. The CDR3 coding sequence is TGTGCCAGCAGACCAGGACTAGCGGGAGAGACCCAGTACTTC. V usage is TRBV2 and J usage is TRBJ2-5, with 11 bases that match TRBD2. J gave up 4 bases and V 6 bases, and 4 bases lay outside the gene matches. Germline CDR1 SNHLY, CDR2 FYNNEI. The CDR3 is made up of 14 amino acids.

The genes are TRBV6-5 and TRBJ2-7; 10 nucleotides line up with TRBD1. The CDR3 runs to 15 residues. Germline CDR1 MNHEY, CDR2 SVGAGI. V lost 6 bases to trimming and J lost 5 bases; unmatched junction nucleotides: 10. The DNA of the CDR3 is TGTGCCAGCAGCCGGGTTGGGGACAGGGGACACGAGCAGTACTTC. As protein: CASSRVGDRGHEQYF.